Listed here are 21 T cell receptor beta chains from one sample, sequenced in a study of blood T cells in healthy people across ages. A second roughly 6 to 12 cycle PCR used barcoded and J-beta primers. TCRdb independently ran MiXCR on the 5' RACE reads; one entry per CDR3 protein. Altogether fewer than 950,000 distinct CDR3 sequences are present, 30% to 45% being singletons, with the ten largest covering over 10%. The sample was blood. The source is a man aged 18 to 29 in good health.

This clonotype was recorded only once. A much bigger clone sits one base away, suggesting this may be a read error. This sequence joins TRBV20-1 and TRBJ1-2; TRBD1 is a possible D gene (5 bases). This CDR3 contains 14 residues. CDR1 and CDR2 from the germline V gene are DFQATT and SNEGSKA (reference sequence). CDR3 in amino acids: CSARDRALTYGYIF. For the CDR3, the DNA is TGCAGTGCTAGAGACAGGGCCCTAACCTATGGCTACATCTTC.

The chain links TRBV7-3 to TRBJ2-3, with D perhaps being TRBD1 or TRBD2 (5 bases each). From germline, CDR1 is SGHTA and CDR2 FQGTGA. Trimming shortened V by 4 bases and J by 0 bases, and 14 bases separated the two germline ends. CDR3 length equals 16 residues. CDR3 region: CASSSRGSTSTDTQYF. The CDR3 DNA reads as TGTGCCAGCAGCTCGAGGGGATCTACTAGCACAGATACGCAGTATTTT.

This clonotype has just a few counts. A junction end diverges from the germline sequence, so it may reflect a read error. The chain carries TRBV9 and TRBJ2-1, with D hard to call. The CDR3 is 11 residues long. Germline CDR1 SGDLS, CDR2 YYNGEE. CDR3 sequence (DNA): TGTGCCAGCAGCGGCTACAATGGGCAGTTCTTC. As protein: CASSGYNGQFF.

This clonotype showed up many times. The chain couples TRBV20-1 to TRBJ2-1; D assignment may be TRBD1 or TRBD2 (5 bases each). V was clipped by 4 bases and J by 1 base, with 11 bases between them. Germline CDR1 is DFQATT and CDR2 is SNEGSKA (reference sequence). CDR3 size: 14 residues. The CDR3 protein is CSATGTASYNEQFF. CDR3 nucleotides: TGCAGTGCTACCGGGACGGCATCCTACAATGAGCAGTTCTTC.

This clonotype was seen a few times. The chain uses TRBV7-9 and TRBJ2-4, with D perhaps TRBD2 (5 bases). Trimming left V 4 bases short and J 0 bases short, with 13 bases between. CDR3 length: 16 amino acids. Looked up from germline, CDR1 is SEHNR and CDR2 is FQNEAQ (reference sequence). The CDR3 reads CASSSGNLLAKNIQYF. CDR3 nucleotides: TGTGCCAGCAGCTCCGGGAACCTCTTAGCCAAAAACATTCAGTACTTC. Complete variable domain (other parts from reference TRBV7-9 and TRBJ2-4): DTGVSQNPRHKITKRGQNVTFRCDPISEHNRLYWYRQTLGQGPEFLTYFQNEAQLEKSRLLSDRFSAERPKGSFSTLEIQRTEQGDSAMYLCASSSGNLLAKNIQYFGAGTRLSVL.

This clonotype appeared a few times. The J gene is TRBJ2-2, the V gene TRBV6-2 or TRBV6-3; 7 bases match TRBD1. In germline, CDR1 is MNHEY, CDR2 SVGEGT. The CDR3 loop spans 14 amino acids. J lost 4 bases, V lost 6 bases, and 5 bases had no gene match. The CDR3 bases are TGTGCCAGCAGCTCGACAGGGATCACCGGGGAGCTGTTTTTT. Translating it yields CASSSTGITGELFF.

This clonotype was seen many times. V is TRBV4-2 and J is TRBJ2-1, with D unclear. The CDR3 has 13 residues. Germline V gene data show CDR1 as LGHNA and CDR2 as YNFKEQ. V was trimmed by 2 bases and J by 7 bases, leaving 9 bases between them. The CDR3 nucleotides are TGTGCCAGCAGCCAATACTCGGGTAATGAGCAGTTCTTC. This sequence encodes CASSQYSGNEQFF.

This clonotype came up a few times. This rearrangement joins TRBV12-3 or TRBV12-4 to TRBJ2-3; D unresolved. Trimming removed 3 bases at V and 0 bases at J, with 13 bases between. The length of the CDR3 is 16 residues. The CDR3 DNA is TGTGCCAGCAGTTTTCCCCGTGCGTTTAGCACAGATACGCAGTATTTT. It is translated as CASSFPRAFSTDTQYF.

This clonotype was seen a handful of times. V and J are TRBV6-6 and TRBJ1-2; D remains ambiguous. Trimming pared 8 bases from V and 4 bases from J, leaving 20 bases between. Looked up from germline, CDR1 is MNHNY and CDR2 is SVGAGI (reference sequence). The CDR3 is made up of 15 amino acids. The CDR3 protein is CASRSDGRVGYGYTF. The CDR3 bases are TGTGCCAGCCGAAGTGACGGTCGAGTAGGCTATGGCTACACCTTC.

The V call is TRBV21-1, the J call TRBJ1-5; the tabulated D call, TRBD1, remains unverified against the DNA. TRBV21-1 is a known pseudogene. This CDR3 has 17 amino acids. This chain's CDR3 is CACSPTPGIVRGQPQHF. In DNA form, the CDR3 reads TGTGCCTGCAGCCCCACCCCCGGAATAGTCAGGGGTCAGCCCCAGCATTTT.

A remark on this clonotype: A read error is possible here, since a much larger clone lies one base away. This sequence joins TRBV10-3 and TRBJ2-7; TRBD1 aligns across 7 bases. Germline V gives CDR1 ENHRY, CDR2 SYGVKD. This CDR3 spans 12 amino acids. Trimming removed 11 bases from V and 4 bases from J; junction bases left unmatched: 8. The CDR3 nucleotides read TGTGCCTCGCGCGAACAGGGGTACGAGCAGTACTTC. Residues: CASREQGYEQYF.

The table lists this clonotype with many counts. The chain carries TRBV4-2 and TRBJ2-7; perhaps TRBD1 as D (7 bases). The CDR3 runs to 14 residues. Trimming cost V 6 bases and J 1 base, with 13 bases left between them. Germline-derived CDR1 and CDR2 are LGHNA and YNFKEQ. CDR3 sequence reads: CASSSSGGSYEQYF. The CDR3 DNA is TGTGCCAGCAGTTCATCAGGGGGGTCCTACGAGCAGTACTTC.

This chain links TRBV12-3 or TRBV12-4 with TRBJ1-2; D gene unclear. Between the trimmed V and J ends, which lost 3 bases and 2 bases, there was a span of 10 bases. CDR3 length: 14 amino acids. CDR3 amino acids: CASSFRRMNYGYTF. The CDR3 region has the DNA TGTGCCAGCAGTTTCCGTCGGATGAACTATGGCTACACCTTC.

This clonotype was counted many times. CDR3: CASSPGGLTYNEQFF. CDR3 nucleotides: TGTGCCAGCAGTCCAGGGGGCCTTACCTACAATGAGCAGTTCTTC. V gene TRBV12-3 or TRBV12-4 combines with J gene TRBJ2-1; 8 bases match TRBD1. This CDR3 is built from 15 residues. V trimming: 5 bases; J trimming: 2 bases; junction bases outside the gene matches: 5.

This clonotype showed up just a few times. The V and J genes are TRBV10-3 and TRBJ1-2; D gene uncertain. CDR1 and CDR2 (germline): ENHRY, SYGVKD. There are 12 residues in the CDR3. Trimming took 5 bases from V and 8 from J, leaving 12 bases between them. As DNA, the CDR3 is TGTGCCATCAGTCCCCTGGAGGGAGGCTACACCTTC. This codes for CAISPLEGGYTF.

Turning to this clonotype: An end of the junction differs from the germline gene, which may be a read error. This chain links TRBV10-3 with TRBJ2-1; D not certain. The CDR3 runs to 15 residues. Per the germline V gene, CDR1 is ENHRY and CDR2 is SYGVKD. The CDR3 loop is CAIRESLSSCNEQFF. Written as DNA, the CDR3 is TGTGCCATCAGAGAAAGTCTAAGCTCCTGCAATGAGCAGTTCTTC.

The chain uses TRBV5-1 and TRBJ2-5; 9 bases map to TRBD2. The V gene's germline CDR1 is SGHRS and CDR2 YFSETQ. The CDR3 spans 15 residues. Trimming removed 2 bases from V and 12 bases from J; junction bases left unmatched: 14. The CDR3 here is CASSLWRGGPFSEYF. The CDR3 bases are TGCGCCAGCAGCTTATGGCGGGGGGGCCCATTTTCTGAGTACTTC.

The sample holds a few counts of this clonotype. This chain links TRBV7-2 with TRBJ2-5; 9 nucleotides match TRBD2. V was clipped by 7 bases and J by 2 bases; unmatched bases: 20. This CDR3 comprises 19 residues. CDR1 and CDR2 from the germline V gene are SGHTA and FQGNSA. The CDR3 coding sequence is TGTGCCAGCATGCCCAAATTCGGCGGGGGGGCCAGTCGTCAAGAGACCCAGTACTTC. This codes for CASMPKFGGGASRQETQYF.

In this sample, this clonotype turned up once. A read error may be the cause here, since a much bigger clone is one base away. This sequence joins TRBV20-1 and TRBJ2-7; the match to TRBD1 covers 9 bases. This CDR3 comprises 12 residues. Germline CDR1 and CDR2: DFQATT and SNEGSKA (reference sequence). The CDR3 DNA reads TGCAGGGCTACCGGGACAGGGTACGAGCAGTACTTC. This translates into CRATGTGYEQYF.

This clonotype was observed a handful of times. The CDR3, as DNA: TGTGCCAGCAGCCAATCGAGGGGTAGCAATCAGCCCCAGCATTTT. It specifies CASSQSRGSNQPQHF. The rearrangement links TRBV16 to TRBJ1-5; D possibly corresponds to TRBD1 (5 bases). The CDR3 totals 15 residues. With 0 bases removed from V and 0 bases from J, the gap between germline ends came to 6 bases. Germline V gene sequence: CDR1 KGHSY, CDR2 FQNENV.

This clonotype has just a few counts. The CDR3 reads CASSLTLSGAPTDTQYF. The CDR3, as DNA: TGTGCCAGCAGCTTAACCCTAAGCGGGGCCCCCACAGATACGCAGTATTTT. V and J are TRBV7-9 and TRBJ2-3, with 7 bases aligning to TRBD2. CDR1 and CDR2 from the germline V gene are SEHNR and FQNEAQ (reference sequence). The CDR3 is made up of 17 amino acids. V lost 2 bases and J lost 2; bases outside the gene matches: 10.